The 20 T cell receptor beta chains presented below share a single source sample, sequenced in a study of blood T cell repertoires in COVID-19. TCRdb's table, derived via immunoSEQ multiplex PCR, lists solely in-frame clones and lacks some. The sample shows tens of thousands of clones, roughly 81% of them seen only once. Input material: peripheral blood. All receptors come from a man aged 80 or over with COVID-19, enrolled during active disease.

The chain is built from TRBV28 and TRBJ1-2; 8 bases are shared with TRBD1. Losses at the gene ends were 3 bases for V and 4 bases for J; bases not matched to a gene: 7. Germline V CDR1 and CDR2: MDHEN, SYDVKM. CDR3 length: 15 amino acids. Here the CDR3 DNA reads TGTGCCAGCAGTTTTCCTGGACAGGGTGGCTATGGCTACACCTTC. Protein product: CASSFPGQGGYGYTF.

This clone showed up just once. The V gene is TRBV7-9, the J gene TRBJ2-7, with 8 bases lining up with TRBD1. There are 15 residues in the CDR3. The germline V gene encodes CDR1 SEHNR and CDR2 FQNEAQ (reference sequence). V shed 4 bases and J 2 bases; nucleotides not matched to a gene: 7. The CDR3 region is CASSSSGTGTYEQYF. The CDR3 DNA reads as TGTGCCAGCAGCTCCTCCGGGACAGGAACCTACGAGCAGTACTTC.

Here the CDR3 reads CASSLDWRIYGYTF. The CDR3 bases are TGTGCCAGCAGCTTAGATTGGAGGATCTATGGCTACACCTTC. V gene TRBV11-2 combines with J gene TRBJ1-2; D remains ambiguous. The V gene's germline CDR1 is SGHAT and CDR2 FQNNGV. The V end lost 0 bases, the J end lost 4 bases, and 9 bases lay between the germline ends. CDR3 size: 14 residues.

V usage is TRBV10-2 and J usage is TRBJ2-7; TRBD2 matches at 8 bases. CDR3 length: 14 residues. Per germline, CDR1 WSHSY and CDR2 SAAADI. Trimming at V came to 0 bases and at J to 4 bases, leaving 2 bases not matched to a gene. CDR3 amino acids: CASSESRGAYEQYF. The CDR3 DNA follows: TGCGCCAGCAGTGAGTCGCGGGGGGCGTACGAGCAGTACTTC.

The DNA for the CDR3 is TGTGCCAGCAGTCGACAGGGAATGAATGAAAAACTGTTTTTT. It is translated as CASSRQGMNEKLFF. This chain links TRBV6-6 with TRBJ1-4; the match to TRBD1 covers 7 bases. Trimming removed 5 bases from V and 5 bases from J; junction bases left unmatched: 5. The CDR3 loop spans 14 amino acids. The germline V gene has CDR1 MNHNY and CDR2 SVGAGI (reference sequence).

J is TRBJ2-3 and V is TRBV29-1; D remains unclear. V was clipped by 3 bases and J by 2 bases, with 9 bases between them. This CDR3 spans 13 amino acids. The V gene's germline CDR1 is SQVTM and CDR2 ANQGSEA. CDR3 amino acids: CSVEWQNTDTQYF. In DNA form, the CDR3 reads TGCAGCGTTGAGTGGCAGAACACAGATACGCAGTATTTT.

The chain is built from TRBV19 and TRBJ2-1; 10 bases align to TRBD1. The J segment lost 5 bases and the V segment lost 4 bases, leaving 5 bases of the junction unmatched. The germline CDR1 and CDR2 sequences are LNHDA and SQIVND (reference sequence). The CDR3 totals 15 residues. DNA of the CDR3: TGTGCCAGTAGTAGACAGGGGGCGCGGAACAATGAGCAGTTCTTC. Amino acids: CASSRQGARNNEQFF. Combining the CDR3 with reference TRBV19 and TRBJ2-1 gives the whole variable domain DGGITQSPKYLFRKEGQNVTLSCEQNLNHDAMYWYRQDPGQGLRLIYYSQIVNDFQKGDIAEGYSVSREKKESFPLTVTSAQKNPTAFYLCASSRQGARNNEQFFGPGTRLTVL.

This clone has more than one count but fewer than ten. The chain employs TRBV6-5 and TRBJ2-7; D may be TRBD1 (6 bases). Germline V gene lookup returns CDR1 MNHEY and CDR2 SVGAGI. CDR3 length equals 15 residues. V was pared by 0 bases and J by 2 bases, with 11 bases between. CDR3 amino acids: CASSYSGQTTYEQYF. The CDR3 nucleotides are TGTGCCAGCAGTTACTCTGGACAGACAACCTACGAGCAGTACTTC.

The chain's CDR3 is CAWSSGAGEGTDTQYF. CDR3 nucleotide sequence: TGTGCCTGGAGTTCAGGTGCGGGAGAAGGTACAGATACGCAGTATTTT. V and J are TRBV30 and TRBJ2-3; 7 bases map to TRBD2. Trimming removed 2 bases from V and 3 bases from J; junction bases left unmatched: 11. The CDR3 has 16 amino acids. The V gene's germline CDR1 is GTSNPN and CDR2 SVGIG (reference sequence).

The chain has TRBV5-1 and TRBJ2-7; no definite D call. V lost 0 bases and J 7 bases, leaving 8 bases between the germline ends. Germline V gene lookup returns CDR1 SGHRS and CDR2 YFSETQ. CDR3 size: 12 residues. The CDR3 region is CASSLATTEQYF. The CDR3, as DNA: TGCGCCAGCAGCTTGGCCACGACAGAGCAGTACTTC.

The CDR3 region has the DNA TGTGCCTGGAGTCCCGAGAAAGATGGAGCTTTCTTT. It encodes CAWSPEKDGAFF. The gene calls are TRBV30 and TRBJ1-1, with D hard to call. Trimming took off 2 bases at V and 10 bases at J, with 14 bases between the two ends. Per germline, CDR1 GTSNPN and CDR2 SVGIG (reference sequence). The CDR3 is 12 residues long.

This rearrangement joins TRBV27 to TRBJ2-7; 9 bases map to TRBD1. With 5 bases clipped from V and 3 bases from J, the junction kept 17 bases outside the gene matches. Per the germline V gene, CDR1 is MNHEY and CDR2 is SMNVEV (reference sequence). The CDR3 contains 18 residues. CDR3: CASSAPGTGFSSVYEQYF. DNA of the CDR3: TGTGCCAGCAGTGCCCCCGGGACAGGGTTTTCATCGGTCTACGAGCAGTACTTC.

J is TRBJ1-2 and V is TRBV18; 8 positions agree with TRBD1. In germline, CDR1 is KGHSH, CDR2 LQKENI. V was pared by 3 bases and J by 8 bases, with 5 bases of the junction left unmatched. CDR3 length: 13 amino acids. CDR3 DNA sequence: TGTGCCAGCTCACCGGGGACAGGTCTAGGCTACACCTTC. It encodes CASSPGTGLGYTF.

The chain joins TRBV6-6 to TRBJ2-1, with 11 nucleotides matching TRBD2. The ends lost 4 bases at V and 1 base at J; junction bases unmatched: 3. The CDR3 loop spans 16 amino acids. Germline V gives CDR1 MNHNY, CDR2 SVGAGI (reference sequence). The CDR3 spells CASSSTSGGSYNEQFF. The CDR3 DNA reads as TGTGCCAGCAGTTCCACTAGCGGGGGATCCTACAATGAGCAGTTCTTC.

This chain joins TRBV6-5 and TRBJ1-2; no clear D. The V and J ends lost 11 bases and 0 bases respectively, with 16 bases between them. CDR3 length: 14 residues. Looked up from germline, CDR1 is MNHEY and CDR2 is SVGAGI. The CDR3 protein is CAGSPGRANYGYTF. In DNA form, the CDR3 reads TGTGCCGGATCCCCTGGGAGAGCTAACTATGGCTACACCTTC.

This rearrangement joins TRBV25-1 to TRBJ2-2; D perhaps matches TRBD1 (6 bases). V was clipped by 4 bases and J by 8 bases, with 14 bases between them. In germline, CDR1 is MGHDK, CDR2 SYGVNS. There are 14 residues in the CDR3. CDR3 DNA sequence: TGTGCCAGCAGTGTGAGGGACAAGATGGGGGAGCTGTTTTTT. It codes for CASSVRDKMGELFF.

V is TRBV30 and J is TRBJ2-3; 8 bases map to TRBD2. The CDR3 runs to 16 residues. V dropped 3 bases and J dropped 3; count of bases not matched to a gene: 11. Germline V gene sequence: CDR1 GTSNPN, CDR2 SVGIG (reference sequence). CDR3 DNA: TGTGCCTGGAGCCTAGCTGGGGCGGGAGGAACAGATACGCAGTATTTT. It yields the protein CAWSLAGAGGTDTQYF. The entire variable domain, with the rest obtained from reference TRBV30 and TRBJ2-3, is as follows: SQTIHQWPATLVQPVGSPLSLECTVEGTSNPNLYWYRQAAGRGLQLLFYSVGIGQISSEVPQNLSASRPQDRQFILSSKKLLLSDSGFYLCAWSLAGAGGTDTQYFGPGTRLTVL.

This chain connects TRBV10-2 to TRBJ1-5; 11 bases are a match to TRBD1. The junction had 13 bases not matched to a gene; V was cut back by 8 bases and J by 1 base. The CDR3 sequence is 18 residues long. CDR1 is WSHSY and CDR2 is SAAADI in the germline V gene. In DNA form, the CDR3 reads TGCGCCAGCCGCAGGGGGAGGACAGGGGGCCTAAGCAATCAGCCCCAGCATTTT. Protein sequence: CASRRGRTGGLSNQPQHF.

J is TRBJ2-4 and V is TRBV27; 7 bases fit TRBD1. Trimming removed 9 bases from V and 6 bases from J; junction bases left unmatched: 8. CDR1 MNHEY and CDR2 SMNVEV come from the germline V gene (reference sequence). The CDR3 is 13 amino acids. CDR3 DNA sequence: TGTGCCAGTAAGGGGGCAGAGTCAAACATTCAGTACTTC. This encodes CASKGAESNIQYF.

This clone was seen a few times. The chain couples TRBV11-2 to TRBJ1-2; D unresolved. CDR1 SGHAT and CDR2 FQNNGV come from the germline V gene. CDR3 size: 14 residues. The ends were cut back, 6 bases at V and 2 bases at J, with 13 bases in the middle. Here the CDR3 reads CASSYLVGNYGYTF. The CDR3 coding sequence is TGTGCCAGCAGTTACCTCGTCGGGAACTATGGCTACACCTTC.